Presented here are 32 T cell receptor beta chains from one specimen sequenced in a study of blood T cell repertoires in COVID-19. This table comes from immunoSEQ multiplex PCR, and its TCRdb copy is limited to in-frame clones, with some not included. The table shows about 53,000 clones, with approximately 82% occurring only once. Material for sequencing was peripheral blood. Source of these receptors: a human donor in a cohort sampled during active COVID-19.

The chain recombines TRBV5-5 with TRBJ1-2; 10 bases match TRBD1. This CDR3 contains 15 residues. Germline V gene lookup returns CDR1 SGHKS and CDR2 YYEKEE (reference sequence). Germline trimming cut 2 bases from V and 8 bases from J; bases unmatched to any gene: 9. In DNA, the CDR3 is TGTGCCAGCAGCTTTTCGACAGGGGGCGCGGACGGCTACACCTTC. Protein product: CASSFSTGGADGYTF.

V is TRBV7-2 and J is TRBJ1-5; D gene ambiguous. The CDR3 sequence is 13 residues long. Germline values: CDR1 SGHTA, CDR2 FQGNSA. V gave up 1 base and J gave up 6 bases, with 7 bases separating them. For the CDR3, the DNA is TGTGCCAGCAGCTTAGACAGCGGTCAGCCCCAGCATTTT. Encoded protein: CASSLDSGQPQHF.

J is TRBJ2-2 and V is TRBV11-1; 7 bases map to TRBD2. V lost 5 bases and J lost 4; bases outside the gene matches: 4. This CDR3 is 14 amino acids long. CDR1 SGHAT and CDR2 FQDESV come from the germline V gene (reference sequence). CDR3 sequence (DNA): TGTGCCAGCAGCCAACGGGAGGTCACCGGGGAGCTGTTTTTT. Protein product: CASSQREVTGELFF.

V usage is TRBV5-8 and J usage is TRBJ2-7, with 7 bases lining up with TRBD1. The germline gives CDR1 SGHTS, CDR2 YDEGEE. The junction had 10 bases not matched to a gene; V was cut back by 5 bases and J by 2 bases. This CDR3 spans 15 amino acids. The CDR3 sequence is CASRYTGTATYEQYF. The CDR3 nucleotides are TGTGCCAGCAGATATACCGGGACAGCTACCTACGAGCAGTACTTC.

The V gene is TRBV13, the J gene TRBJ2-5, with a weak D call TRBD2 (6 bases). Between the trimmed V and J ends, which lost 5 bases and 5 bases, there was a span of 15 bases. This CDR3 is 14 amino acids long. CDR1 PRHDT and CDR2 FYEKMQ come from the germline V gene (reference sequence). The CDR3 sequence: CASSHRDSQETQYF. CDR3 in DNA: TGTGCCAGCAGCCATCGGGACTCCCAGGAGACCCAGTACTTC.

This clone showed up just a few times. The identical CDR3 is also encoded by other nucleotide sequences in the sample. The J gene is TRBJ2-5, the V gene TRBV18; 9 bases line up with TRBD2. The CDR3 loop spans 14 amino acids. The V gene's germline CDR1 is KGHSH and CDR2 LQKENI. J was trimmed by 3 bases and V by 3 bases; bases with no gene match: 2. CDR3 sequence: CASSPGGGEETQYF. The DNA for the CDR3 is TGTGCCAGCTCACCCGGCGGGGGGGAAGAGACCCAGTACTTC. The complete variable domain, with remaining parts taken from reference TRBV18 and TRBJ2-5, reads NAGVMQNPRHLVRRRGQEARLRCSPMKGHSHVYWYRQLPEEGLKFMVYLQKENIIDESGMPKERFSAEFPKEGPSILRIQQVVRGDSAAYFCASSPGGGEETQYFGPGTRLLVL.

The chain recombines TRBV3-1 (or the pseudogene TRBV3-2) with TRBJ2-5; maybe TRBD2 (5 bases). Trimming took off 4 bases at V and 4 bases at J, with 13 bases between the two ends. The CDR3 has 14 amino acids. Germline CDR1 LGHDT, CDR2 YNNKEL (reference sequence). CDR3 protein: CASSPWTGRETQYF. DNA for the CDR3: TGTGCCAGCAGCCCCTGGACGGGAAGAGAGACCCAGTACTTC.

V and J are TRBV7-3 and TRBJ2-1, with 10 bases lining up with TRBD2. Germline CDR1 SGHTA, CDR2 FQGTGA. V trimming: 5 bases; J trimming: 5 bases; junction bases outside the gene matches: 12. The CDR3 extends over 17 amino acids. The CDR3: CASSPTPASGGDNEQFF. Written as DNA, the CDR3 is TGTGCCAGCAGCCCAACCCCGGCTAGCGGGGGAGACAATGAGCAGTTCTTC. Looking up the rest from reference TRBV7-3 and TRBJ2-1 gives the full variable domain: GAGVSQTPSNKVTEKGKYVELRCDPISGHTALYWYRQSLGQGPEFLIYFQGTGAADDSGLPNDRFFAVRPEGSVSTLKIQRTERGDSAVYLCASSPTPASGGDNEQFFGPGTRLTVL.

This chain connects TRBV7-6 to TRBJ2-1; D remains ambiguous. This CDR3 has 11 amino acids. V was pared by 5 bases and J by 9 bases, with 8 bases between. Germline V CDR1 and CDR2: SGHVS, FNYEAQ. The DNA for the CDR3 is TGTGCCAGCAGCACCGGTGGTGAGCAGTTCTTC. It yields the protein CASSTGGEQFF.

V and J are TRBV3-1 (or the pseudogene TRBV3-2) and TRBJ2-5, with 9 positions matching TRBD2. This CDR3 has 16 amino acids. CDR1 LGHDT and CDR2 YNNKEL come from the germline V gene (reference sequence). Unmatched junction bases numbered 11, after V lost 4 bases and J lost 5 bases. As DNA, the CDR3 is TGTGCCAGCAGCCCATCCGGCCCTAGCGGGGCGGAGACCCAGTACTTC. It encodes CASSPSGPSGAETQYF.

This clone has a single count. The rearrangement uses TRBV27 and TRBJ2-1, with 11 nucleotides matching TRBD2. V was pared by 6 bases and J by 7 bases, with 14 bases of the junction left unmatched. Germline V lookup: CDR1 MNHEY, CDR2 SMNVEV (reference sequence). This CDR3 contains 17 residues. This CDR3 is CASRPLAFSGGENEQFF. CDR3 bases: TGTGCCAGCAGGCCGCTTGCATTTAGCGGGGGGGAAAATGAGCAGTTCTTC.

The V call is TRBV18, the J call TRBJ1-2; 11 bases are a match to TRBD1. This CDR3 is 14 amino acids long. After removal of 6 bases from V and 5 bases from J, the junction contained 5 bases not matched to a gene. The V gene's germline CDR1 is KGHSH and CDR2 LQKENI. The CDR3 DNA sequence: TGTGCCAGCTCCCCCGGGACAGGGGGGTATGGCTACACCTTC. Its protein is CASSPGTGGYGYTF.

This clone came up once. The rearrangement joins TRBV27 to TRBJ2-1; 7 bases agree with TRBD2. Trimming took 3 bases from V and 7 from J; bases not matched to a gene: 9. The CDR3 totals 15 residues. Looked up from germline, CDR1 is MNHEY and CDR2 is SMNVEV (reference sequence). This CDR3 reads CASSLGEGVLNEQFF. CDR3 DNA sequence: TGTGCCAGCAGTTTGGGGGAGGGAGTCTTAAATGAGCAGTTCTTC.

The genes are TRBV6-5 and TRBJ2-7, with D tentatively TRBD1 (5 bases). Between the trimmed V and J ends, which lost 2 bases and 6 bases, there was a span of 11 bases. This CDR3 contains 13 residues. Germline CDR1 and CDR2: MNHEY and SVGAGI. The CDR3 protein is CASSYLEGVEQYF. The CDR3 DNA follows: TGTGCCAGCAGTTACCTAGAAGGGGTCGAGCAGTACTTC.

DNA of the CDR3: TGTGCCAGCAGCGGAACAGGGACAGGGGCGGGCTACACCTTC. It is translated as CASSGTGTGAGYTF. The chain is built from TRBV5-6 and TRBJ1-2, with 10 bases identical to TRBD1. The CDR3 has 14 residues. Germline V CDR1 and CDR2: SGHDT, YYEEEE. V lost 4 bases and J lost 8; bases outside the gene matches: 8.

This chain joins TRBV11-2 and TRBJ2-7, with unresolved D. Germline assignment: CDR1 SGHAT and CDR2 FQNNGV. The V gene lost 0 bases and the J gene lost 3 bases, with 6 bases spanning the gap. The CDR3 contains 13 residues. The CDR3 bases are TGTGCCAGCAGCTTAGATCCTGTCTACGAGCAGTACTTC. Translated, it gives CASSLDPVYEQYF.

The rearrangement links TRBV5-6 to TRBJ2-7; 10 bases are shared with TRBD1. The CDR3 runs 16 residues. The trim removed 3 bases at V and 1 base at J, leaving 7 bases unmatched. In germline, CDR1 is SGHDT, CDR2 YYEEEE. The CDR3 bases are TGTGCCAGCAGCTCGGGGGGACAGGGGAGATCCTACGAGCAGTACTTC. Protein sequence: CASSSGGQGRSYEQYF. Supplemented by reference TRBV5-6 and TRBJ2-7, the full variable domain reads DAGVTQSPTHLIKTRGQQVTLRCSPKSGHDTVSWYQQALGQGPQFIFQYYEEEERQRGNFPDRFSGHQFPNYSSELNVNALLLGDSALYLCASSSGGQGRSYEQYFGPGTRLTVT.

The rearrangement links TRBV12-5 to TRBJ1-5, with 9 bases fitting TRBD1. CDR1 and CDR2 from the germline V gene are LGHNT and FRNRAP. This CDR3 comprises 15 residues. The V and J ends lost 6 bases and 6 bases, in that order; junction bases with no gene match: 9. CDR3 DNA: TGTGCTAGTGGACCCGGGACAGGGCTTACTCAGCCCCAGCATTTT. Amino acid sequence: CASGPGTGLTQPQHF. Together with reference TRBV12-5 and TRBJ1-5, the CDR3 gives the full variable domain: DARVTQTPRHKVTEMGQEVTMRCQPILGHNTVFWYRQTMMQGLELLAYFRNRAPLDDSGMPKDRFSAEMPDATLATLKIQPSEPRDSAVYFCASGPGTGLTQPQHFGDGTRLSIL.

This clone has a handful of counts. The chain uses TRBV27 and TRBJ1-6; D ambiguous. The V gene lost 2 bases and the J gene lost 6 bases, with 14 bases spanning the gap. The CDR3 consists of 16 residues. Looked up from germline, CDR1 is MNHEY and CDR2 is SMNVEV (reference sequence). The CDR3 protein is CASSLVGVAANSPLHF. For the CDR3, the DNA is TGTGCCAGCAGTTTAGTCGGGGTGGCAGCTAATTCACCCCTCCACTTT.

DNA of the CDR3: TGTGCCAGCAGCTTATCAGGGGAATCTGGAAACACCATATATTTT. Its translation is CASSLSGESGNTIYF. This rearrangement joins TRBV9 to TRBJ1-3, with D possibly TRBD1 on 6 matching bases. Trimming removed 4 bases from V and 1 base from J, with 12 bases in between. CDR1 SGDLS and CDR2 YYNGEE come from the germline V gene. This CDR3 has 15 amino acids.

In this sample, this clone turned up once. The chain employs TRBV24-1 and TRBJ2-3; 9 bases match TRBD1. The V gene end was trimmed by 3 bases and the J gene end by 6 bases; junction bases not matched to a gene: 9. The CDR3 runs 16 residues. From germline, CDR1 is KGHDR and CDR2 SFDVKD. In DNA, the CDR3 is TGTGCCACCAGTGATCCCGGGACAGGGTCACCGGATACGCAGTATTTT. Translating it yields CATSDPGTGSPDTQYF.

The count of this clone is one. J is TRBJ1-1 and V is TRBV7-2; D remains unclear. Germline-derived CDR1 and CDR2 are SGHTA and FQGNSA. V was shortened by 1 base and J by 1 base, with 16 bases between the two germline ends. The CDR3 spans 17 residues. This chain's CDR3 is CASSLVPITGWNTEAFF. CDR3 nucleotide sequence: TGTGCCAGCAGCTTAGTCCCTATTACGGGATGGAACACTGAAGCTTTCTTT.

This clone came up once. The CDR3 nucleotides are TGTGCCAGCAGCTCTTGGACAGGGCACTACGAGCAGTACTTC. This gives the protein CASSSWTGHYEQYF. The chain couples TRBV5-4 to TRBJ2-7, with 8 bases aligning to TRBD1. Germline values: CDR1 SGHNT, CDR2 YYREEE (reference sequence). J gave up 3 bases and V 3 bases, and 5 bases lay outside the gene matches. The CDR3 has 14 residues. The whole variable domain, filled in from reference TRBV5-4 and TRBJ2-7, reads ETGVTQSPTHLIKTRGQQVTLRCSSQSGHNTVSWYQQALGQGPQFIFQYYREEENGRGNFPPRFSGLQFPNYSSELNVNALELDDSALYLCASSSWTGHYEQYFGPGTRLTVT.

The chain combines TRBV10-3 with TRBJ2-5; a weak D match, TRBD2 (6 bases). The germline gives CDR1 ENHRY, CDR2 SYGVKD. The germline V and J ends were trimmed by 8 bases and 2 bases, with 18 bases remaining between them. The length of the CDR3 is 15 residues. The CDR3 protein is CAIGIGTSTQETQYF. CDR3 nucleotides: TGTGCCATCGGAATCGGGACTTCGACGCAAGAGACCCAGTACTTC.

V usage is TRBV4-1 and J usage is TRBJ1-2; tentative D call: TRBD1 (6 bases). Trimming removed 4 bases from V and 8 bases from J, with 20 bases in between. There are 15 residues in the CDR3. The germline gives CDR1 MGHRA, CDR2 YSYEKL. The CDR3 region is CASSPMGLGGQGYTF. CDR3 DNA sequence: TGCGCCAGCAGCCCCATGGGGTTGGGGGGGCAAGGCTACACCTTC.

This clone occurred once. The V gene is TRBV28, the J gene TRBJ1-2; possible D gene TRBD1, 5 bases. The CDR3 loop spans 12 amino acids. V lost 4 bases and J lost 8, with 11 bases in between. Germline-derived CDR1 and CDR2 are MDHEN and SYDVKM. The CDR3 sequence is CASSSQGFGYTF. DNA for the CDR3: TGTGCCAGCAGTTCTCAGGGTTTCGGCTACACCTTC.

This chain connects TRBV5-6 to TRBJ1-2, with D possibly being TRBD1 (5 bases). With 6 bases removed from V and 4 bases from J, the gap between germline ends came to 19 bases. CDR3 length: 15 residues. Per germline, CDR1 SGHDT and CDR2 YYEEEE. CDR3 coding DNA: TGTGCCAGCATCCTTGGGGGGTACCACCTCTATGGCTACACCTTC. Its translation: CASILGGYHLYGYTF.

This chain uses TRBV3-1 (or the pseudogene TRBV3-2) with TRBJ1-2; D remains ambiguous. Trimming shortened V by 2 bases and J by 2 bases, and 9 bases separated the two germline ends. Looked up from germline, CDR1 is LGHDT and CDR2 is YNNKEL (reference sequence). The CDR3 has 14 residues. The chain's CDR3 is CASSQLRVNYGYTF. The CDR3 DNA sequence: TGTGCCAGCAGCCAACTGCGGGTAAACTATGGCTACACCTTC.

As to this clone: One end of the junction is discordant with germline, which a read error may explain. The rearrangement links TRBV4-1 to TRBJ1-5, with 7 bases fitting TRBD1. This CDR3 is 15 amino acids long. Per germline, CDR1 MGHRA and CDR2 YSYEKL. The CDR3 nucleotides read TGCGCCAGCAGCCAAGGTTCTCAGGGGGATCAGTCCCAGCATTTT. Its protein is CASSQGSQGDQSQHF.

CDR3 in amino acids: CASSQDFGGYTF. The CDR3 DNA reads TGTGCCAGCAGCCAGGATTTTGGTGGCTACACCTTC. The rearrangement joins TRBV7-9 to TRBJ1-2, with no clear D. CDR1 is SEHNR, CDR2 FQNEAQ, per germline (reference sequence). Trimming took 5 bases from V and 7 from J, leaving 11 bases between them. The CDR3 totals 12 residues.

This chain's CDR3 is CASSEGALTFF. The CDR3 DNA is TGTGCCAGCAGTGAAGGGGCCCTGACGTTCTTC. J is TRBJ2-1 and V is TRBV2; no clear D. This CDR3 contains 11 residues. The V gene lost 1 base and the J gene lost 15 bases, with 10 bases spanning the gap. Germline values: CDR1 SNHLY, CDR2 FYNNEI.

The chain couples TRBV19 to TRBJ1-1; D is unclear. The V gene's germline CDR1 is LNHDA and CDR2 SQIVND (reference sequence). The CDR3 covers 12 residues. V was shortened by 1 base and J by 4 bases, with 4 bases between the two germline ends. The CDR3: CASSIAGTEAFF. The CDR3 coding sequence is TGTGCCAGTAGTATAGCGGGCACTGAAGCTTTCTTT.